A single sample is the source of the 18 T cell receptor beta chains below, sequenced in a study of regulatory T cells in long-lasting Graves disease. Arm-PCR with iRepertoire HTBI primers amplified the CDR3 regions for these TCR beta libraries. MiXCR, applied by TCRdb to the multiplex PCR reads, yields one record per CDR3 protein. The sample lists about 540,000 distinct CDR3 sequences; approximately 13% were seen once. The time point denotes: newly diagnosed GD, antithyroid drugs for less than 3 months. Isolated PBMC RNA provided the starting material for the TCR library. This same sample was also part of a study on T cells in Graves' hyperthyroidism and ophthalmopathy.

Sequenced here: peripheral blood mononuclear cells (PBMCs), sampled at new diagnosis, from a patient treated with antithyroid drugs. These receptors all come from a man aged 25 to 45 with Graves disease.

This clonotype was recorded at least ten times. This chain uses TRBV6-1 with TRBJ2-7; 9 nucleotides match TRBD1. The CDR3 length is 14 residues. Germline V lookup: CDR1 MNHNS, CDR2 SASEGT. With V trimmed by 6 bases and J by 3 bases, 6 bases remained unmatched. In DNA, the CDR3 is TGTGCCAGCAGCGGGACAGGGAAGAACTACGAGCAGTACTTC. It translates to CASSGTGKNYEQYF.

CDR3 in amino acids: CASSQEAYTGELFF. In DNA, the CDR3 is TGCGCCAGCAGCCAAGAAGCCTACACCGGGGAGCTGTTTTTT. The genes are TRBV4-1 and TRBJ2-2; no definite D call. V was shortened by 0 bases and J by 3 bases, with 5 bases between the two germline ends. CDR1 and CDR2 (germline): MGHRA, YSYEKL. There are 14 residues in the CDR3.

This clonotype has a count of ten or more. The V and J genes are TRBV24-1 and TRBJ2-1; the match to TRBD1 covers 9 bases. Germline V gene sequence: CDR1 KGHDR, CDR2 SFDVKD. The V segment lost 4 bases and the J segment 10 bases; nucleotides outside the gene matches: 4. This CDR3 has 13 amino acids. The CDR3 DNA sequence: TGTGCCACCAGTGACTGGACAGGGGACGAGCAGTTCTTC. Translated, it gives CATSDWTGDEQFF.

This clonotype was seen at least ten times. The chain combines TRBV2 with TRBJ1-1, with 9 bases fitting TRBD1. This CDR3 has 14 amino acids. CDR1 and CDR2 from the germline V gene are SNHLY and FYNNEI. V lost 5 bases and J lost 3; bases outside the gene matches: 4. CDR3 nucleotides: TGTGCCAGCAGTTATGGGACAGGGCACACTGAAGCTTTCTTT. Amino acids: CASSYGTGHTEAFF. Using reference TRBV2 and TRBJ1-1 for the parts outside the CDR3, the full variable domain is EPEVTQTPSHQVTQMGQEVILRCVPISNHLYFYWYRQILGQKVEFLVSFYNNEISEKSEIFDDQFSVERPDGSNFTLKIRSTKLEDSAMYFCASSYGTGHTEAFFGQGTRLTVV.

There are many counts of this clonotype. The rearrangement uses TRBV6-1 and TRBJ1-5; the D is unclear. CDR3 length: 12 amino acids. From germline, CDR1 is MNHNS and CDR2 SASEGT. Between the trimmed V and J ends, which lost 3 bases and 7 bases, there was a span of 7 bases. CDR3 coding DNA: TGTGCCAGCAGTGAGGAGCCCCAGCCCCAGCATTTT. It codes for CASSEEPQPQHF.

The chain links TRBV3-1 to TRBJ1-1; D is possibly TRBD1 (6 bases). Germline CDR1 and CDR2: LGHDT and YNNKEL (reference sequence). CDR3 size: 13 residues. V dropped 4 bases and J dropped 5 bases, with 11 bases sitting between them. CDR3 in DNA: TGTGCCAGCAGCCCAGGGGAGAGGACTGAAGCTTTCTTT. This codes for CASSPGERTEAFF.

This clonotype occurred many times. This chain links TRBV12-3 or TRBV12-4 with TRBJ2-3; D might be TRBD2 (5 bases). The CDR3 length is 12 residues. V was clipped by 3 bases and J by 7 bases, with 8 bases between them. CDR3 sequence: CASSFIGNTQYF. In nucleotides, the CDR3 is TGTGCCAGCAGTTTTATCGGGAATACGCAGTATTTT.

This clonotype was seen many times. The rearrangement joins TRBV29-1 to TRBJ1-1; 9 nucleotides line up with TRBD1. This CDR3 has 13 residues. Germline V gene sequence: CDR1 SQVTM, CDR2 ANQGSEA. Trimming cost V 6 bases and J 6 bases; bases outside gene matches: 8. The CDR3 here is CSVPGQGKPEAFF. The CDR3 nucleotides are TGCAGCGTGCCAGGACAGGGGAAGCCTGAAGCTTTCTTT.

This clonotype was seen ten or more times. The chain has TRBV5-1 and TRBJ1-2; D is unresolved. The CDR3 has 16 amino acids. Trimming removed 0 bases from V and 0 bases from J, with 12 bases in between. Germline CDR1 SGHRS, CDR2 YFSETQ. DNA for the CDR3: TGCGCCAGCAGCTTGGGGGCAGTTCGCCCTAACTATGGCTACACCTTC. Its translation: CASSLGAVRPNYGYTF.

This clonotype has just a few counts. The chain links TRBV5-6 to TRBJ2-3, with D hard to call. The CDR3 consists of 14 residues. Germline lookup yields CDR1 SGHDT and CDR2 YYEEEE. Deletions cut 0 bases from V and 0 bases from J, with 5 bases between. The DNA for the CDR3 is TGTGCCAGCAGCTTGGATGTCAGCACAGATACGCAGTATTTT. Encoded protein: CASSLDVSTDTQYF.

This clonotype was recorded only once. The J gene is TRBJ2-1, the V gene TRBV12-3 or TRBV12-4, with 15 nucleotides matching TRBD2. The CDR3 runs to 15 residues. V dropped 5 bases and J dropped 7; count of bases not matched to a gene: 3. The CDR3, as DNA: TGTGCCAGCAGTGGACTAGCGGGAGGGCGAAATGAGCAGTTCTTC. This gives the protein CASSGLAGGRNEQFF.

The chain is built from TRBV27 and TRBJ1-2; perhaps TRBD1 as D (6 bases). CDR3 size: 12 residues. V lost 4 bases and J lost 11, with 14 bases in between. Germline assignment: CDR1 MNHEY and CDR2 SMNVEV (reference sequence). The CDR3 sequence: CASSSRTEGYTF. The DNA for the CDR3 is TGTGCCAGCAGTTCCCGGACAGAAGGGTACACCTTC.

This clonotype has more than one count but fewer than ten. The chain is built from TRBV27 and TRBJ2-3; the match to TRBD2 covers 8 bases. This CDR3 has 15 residues. J lost 4 bases, V lost 2 bases, and 5 bases had no gene match. Germline loops: CDR1 MNHEY, CDR2 SMNVEV (reference sequence). The CDR3 DNA follows: TGTGCCAGCAGTTTAACAGGACTAGCCCCAGATACGCAGTATTTT. Residues: CASSLTGLAPDTQYF.

This clonotype was seen at least ten times. This chain links TRBV29-1 with TRBJ2-1; weak D call: TRBD1 (6 bases). Germline lookup yields CDR1 SQVTM and CDR2 ANQGSEA. V was clipped by 6 bases and J by 2 bases, with 17 bases between them. This CDR3 is 15 amino acids long. The CDR3 loop is CSVPSLGGPYNEQFF. DNA for the CDR3: TGCAGCGTGCCCTCCCTAGGGGGTCCCTACAATGAGCAGTTCTTC.

The J gene is TRBJ2-7, the V gene TRBV27, with 8 bases lining up with TRBD1. The germline V gene has CDR1 MNHEY and CDR2 SMNVEV (reference sequence). The CDR3 spans 15 residues. V was clipped by 5 bases and J by 5 bases; unmatched bases: 11. DNA for the CDR3: TGTGCCAGCAGTCCACCCGGGACAGGACTCCACGAGCAGTACTTC. This sequence encodes CASSPPGTGLHEQYF.

V gene TRBV6-2 or TRBV6-3 combines with J gene TRBJ2-1; TRBD2 matches 12 bases. The germline gives CDR1 MNHEY, CDR2 SVGEGT. The V and J ends lost 5 bases and 0 bases, in that order; junction bases with no gene match: 8. The CDR3 is made up of 18 amino acids. The chain's CDR3 is CASSDGTSGSSSYNEQFF. CDR3 in DNA: TGTGCCAGCAGTGACGGGACTAGCGGGTCGAGCTCCTACAATGAGCAGTTCTTC.

This clonotype was counted at least ten times. The rearrangement joins TRBV11-1 to TRBJ2-1; 10 bases map to TRBD2. Germline V gene lookup returns CDR1 SGHAT and CDR2 FQDESV (reference sequence). Losses at the gene ends were 5 bases for V and 3 bases for J; bases not matched to a gene: 4. The CDR3 extends over 15 amino acids. The DNA of the CDR3 is TGTGCCAGCAGCCGAACTAGCGGGGACTACAATGAGCAGTTCTTC. Its protein product is CASSRTSGDYNEQFF. Supplemented by reference TRBV11-1 and TRBJ2-1, the full variable domain reads EAEVAQSPRYKITEKSQAVAFWCDPISGHATLYWYRQILGQGPELLVQFQDESVVDDSQLPKDRFSAERLKGVDSTLKIQPAELGDSAMYLCASSRTSGDYNEQFFGPGTRLTVL.

The chain links TRBV19 to TRBJ2-5; 8 bases are shared with TRBD2. Per the germline V gene, CDR1 is LNHDA and CDR2 is SQIVND (reference sequence). V was clipped by 9 bases and J by 5 bases; unmatched bases: 17. The CDR3 has 16 amino acids. CDR3 residues: CASHRGDSPGGETQYF. The CDR3 DNA sequence: TGTGCCAGCCATAGGGGCGACAGTCCGGGAGGGGAGACCCAGTACTTC.